This T cell receptor (beta chain) was found in a study of cytomegalovirus exposure and HLA in healthy donors. Background on the study: Caucasian-associated ancestry cluster membership applied to about 83% of a few hundred genotyped donors. General study results and limits: TCR beta V- and J-gene trimming was later associated with a missense DCLRE1C variant. TCR beta sequences reportedly predicted most subjects' HLA-A and HLA-B alleles accurately.

The study ran its PCR with 60 Vbeta and 13 Jbeta primers. Using immunoSEQ multiplex PCR, the repertoire was profiled, and TCRdb retains in-frame clones only, with some absent. The repertoire includes about 130,000 clones, around 72% of them detected once, and 3% to 4.5% sits in the top ten. V was pared by 6 bases and J by 3 bases, with 11 bases between. Per germline, CDR1 WSHSY and CDR2 SAAADI. The CDR3 has 14 amino acids. Comment on this clone: Its antigen is still unknown.

Unrecorded immune exposure was likely among donors, who were nominally healthy when sampled. This receptor was taken from a man aged 25-40 years in good health and CMV-seronegative. Sequencing input: PBMCs. The chain combines TRBV10-2 with TRBJ2-2; D may be TRBD2 (6 bases). The CDR3 DNA reads as TGCGCCAGCAGGGCGGGACTCGACACCGGGGAGCTGTTTTTT. The encoded protein is CASRAGLDTGELFF.